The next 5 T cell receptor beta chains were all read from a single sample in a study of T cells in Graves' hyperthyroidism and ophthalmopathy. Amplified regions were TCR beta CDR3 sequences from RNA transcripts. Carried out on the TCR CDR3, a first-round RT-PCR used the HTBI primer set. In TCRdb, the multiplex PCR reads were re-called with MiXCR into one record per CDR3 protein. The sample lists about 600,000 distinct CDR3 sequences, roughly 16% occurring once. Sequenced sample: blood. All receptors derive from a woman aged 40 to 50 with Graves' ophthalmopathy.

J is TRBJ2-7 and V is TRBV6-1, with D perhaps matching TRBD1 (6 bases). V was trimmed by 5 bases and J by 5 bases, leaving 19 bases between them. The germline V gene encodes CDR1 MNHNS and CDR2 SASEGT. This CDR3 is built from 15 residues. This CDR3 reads CASSPLQTGAHEQYF. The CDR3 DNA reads TGTGCCAGCAGTCCCCTCCAGACAGGTGCGCACGAGCAGTACTTC.

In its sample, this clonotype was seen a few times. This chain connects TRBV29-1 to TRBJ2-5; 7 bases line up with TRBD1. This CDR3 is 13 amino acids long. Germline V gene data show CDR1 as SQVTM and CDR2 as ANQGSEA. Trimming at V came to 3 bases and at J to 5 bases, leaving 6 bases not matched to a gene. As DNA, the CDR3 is TGCAGCGTTGATAAGGGGGCTGGGGAGACCCAGTACTTC. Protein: CSVDKGAGETQYF.

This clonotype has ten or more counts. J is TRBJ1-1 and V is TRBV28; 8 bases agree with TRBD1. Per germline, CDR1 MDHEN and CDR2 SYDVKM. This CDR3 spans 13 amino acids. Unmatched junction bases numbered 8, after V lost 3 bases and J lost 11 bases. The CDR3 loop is CASSLGMDRAAFF. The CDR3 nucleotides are TGTGCCAGCAGTTTGGGGATGGACAGGGCGGCTTTCTTT.

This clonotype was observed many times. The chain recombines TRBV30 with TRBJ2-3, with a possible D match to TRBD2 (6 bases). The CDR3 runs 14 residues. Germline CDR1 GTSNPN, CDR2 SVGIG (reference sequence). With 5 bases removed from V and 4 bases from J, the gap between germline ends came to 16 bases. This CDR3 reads CAWADYPSPDTQYF. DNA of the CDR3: TGTGCCTGGGCGGACTACCCCAGCCCAGATACGCAGTATTTT.

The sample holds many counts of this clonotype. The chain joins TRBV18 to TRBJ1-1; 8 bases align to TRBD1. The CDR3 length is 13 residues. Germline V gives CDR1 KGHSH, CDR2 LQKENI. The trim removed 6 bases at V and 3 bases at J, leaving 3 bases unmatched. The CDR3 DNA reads TGTGCCAGCTCCAGGGGGCCAGACACTGAAGCTTTCTTT. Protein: CASSRGPDTEAFF.